Below are 32 T cell receptor beta chains sequenced from a single sample in a study of cytomegalovirus exposure and HLA in healthy donors. With 60 Vbeta and 13 Jbeta primers, the PCR was carried out. Some clones are missing from TCRdb's copy, which holds only in-frame ones; the method was immunoSEQ multiplex PCR. The data contain approximately 160,000 clones, roughly 80% of them singletons. Sequenced material: PBMCs. The receptor set was obtained from a woman under 30 in good health and CMV-seronegative.

The rearrangement joins TRBV18 to TRBJ2-7; a weak D match, TRBD1 (5 bases). There are 15 residues in the CDR3. Germline CDR1 is KGHSH and CDR2 is LQKENI. The germline V and J ends were trimmed by 3 bases and 6 bases, with 18 bases remaining between them. CDR3 coding DNA: TGTGCCAGCTCACCGACTGGACAACATGTTCCCGAGCAGTACTTC. This codes for CASSPTGQHVPEQYF. Supplemented by reference TRBV18 and TRBJ2-7, the full variable domain reads NAGVMQNPRHLVRRRGQEARLRCSPMKGHSHVYWYRQLPEEGLKFMVYLQKENIIDESGMPKERFSAEFPKEGPSILRIQQVVRGDSAAYFCASSPTGQHVPEQYFGPGTRLTVT.

This chain uses TRBV28 with TRBJ2-7; 7 bases match TRBD1. The CDR3 consists of 15 residues. Germline V CDR1 and CDR2: MDHEN, SYDVKM. V was clipped by 4 bases and J by 3 bases; unmatched bases: 9. CDR3 DNA sequence: TGTGCCAGCAGTTATAATAGGGGACAGTTCTACGAGCAGTACTTC. Its translation is CASSYNRGQFYEQYF.

The chain is built from TRBV5-1 and TRBJ1-2; 9 nucleotides align to TRBD1. There are 15 residues in the CDR3. The V segment lost 4 bases and the J segment 8 bases; nucleotides outside the gene matches: 12. Germline assignment: CDR1 SGHRS and CDR2 YFSETQ. The CDR3: CASSITGGWSWGYTF. The CDR3 DNA reads TGCGCCAGCAGCATCACAGGGGGCTGGTCGTGGGGCTACACCTTC.

The chain carries TRBV6-1 and TRBJ2-2, with 7 nucleotides matching TRBD1. Per the germline V gene, CDR1 is MNHNS and CDR2 is SASEGT. V lost 3 bases to trimming and J lost 4 bases; unmatched junction nucleotides: 5. The CDR3 has 15 residues. CDR3 coding DNA: TGTGCCAGCAGTGAGACAGGGATTGGCACCGGGGAGCTGTTTTTT. This translates into CASSETGIGTGELFF.

This sequence joins TRBV19 and TRBJ1-4; TRBD1 matches at 9 bases. Per germline, CDR1 LNHDA and CDR2 SQIVND (reference sequence). The CDR3 has 14 residues. V shed 6 bases, J shed 7 bases, and the junction held 6 bases outside the gene matches. CDR3 sequence reads: CASRGQGESEKLFF. Here the CDR3 DNA reads TGTGCCAGTAGGGGACAGGGAGAGAGTGAAAAACTGTTTTTT.

This rearrangement joins TRBV6-1 to TRBJ2-7, with unresolved D. The V gene lost 8 bases and the J gene lost 3 bases, with 11 bases spanning the gap. CDR3 size: 12 residues. Germline V gives CDR1 MNHNS, CDR2 SASEGT. This CDR3 reads CASDSPSYEQYF. The CDR3 nucleotides read TGTGCCAGCGACTCCCCCAGCTACGAGCAGTACTTC.

In the case of this clone: The same CDR3 is also encoded by other DNA sequences in this sample. The J gene is TRBJ2-1, the V gene TRBV7-8, with D uncertain. Germline loops: CDR1 SGHVS, CDR2 FQNEAQ. V lost 1 base, J lost 5 bases, and 12 bases lay in between. There are 15 residues in the CDR3. CDR3 bases: TGTGCCAGCAGCTTAGGTCGGCTAGTAAACAATGAGCAGTTCTTC. Its translation is CASSLGRLVNNEQFF.

V is TRBV14 and J is TRBJ2-3; D ambiguous. Per the germline V gene, CDR1 is SGHDN and CDR2 is FVKESK. V lost 1 base and J lost 1, with 15 bases in between. The CDR3 is made up of 17 amino acids. CDR3 sequence (DNA): TGTGCCAGCAGCCAAGGATTGGCGTTGGGCCGCACAGATACGCAGTATTTT. It encodes CASSQGLALGRTDTQYF.

The CDR3 reads CAWRTQTSGSGNEQFF. The DNA for the CDR3 is TGTGCCTGGAGGACCCAGACTAGCGGGAGTGGAAATGAGCAGTTCTTC. The V and J genes are TRBV30 and TRBJ2-1, with 12 bases lining up with TRBD2. The V gene's germline CDR1 is GTSNPN and CDR2 SVGIG (reference sequence). The CDR3 runs 16 residues. The V and J ends lost 3 bases and 7 bases, in that order; junction bases with no gene match: 10.

On this clone: This CDR3 is also generated by other DNA sequences in the sample. The chain joins TRBV19 to TRBJ1-1; 7 nucleotides line up with TRBD1. CDR1 and CDR2 (germline): LNHDA, SQIVND (reference sequence). CDR3 size: 14 residues. V lost 4 bases to trimming and J lost 3 bases; unmatched junction nucleotides: 5. The CDR3, as DNA: TGTGCCAGTAGTAGGACCGGGACAGACACTGAAGCTTTCTTT. This sequence encodes CASSRTGTDTEAFF.

This clone showed up just once. V and J are TRBV5-1 and TRBJ2-7, with 7 nucleotides matching TRBD1. The CDR3 contains 13 residues. The V segment lost 2 bases and the J segment 3 bases; nucleotides outside the gene matches: 2. Per germline, CDR1 SGHRS and CDR2 YFSETQ. CDR3 coding DNA: TGCGCCAGCAGCTTCTCAGGGGGCTACGAGCAGTACTTC. It specifies CASSFSGGYEQYF. The full variable domain, completed using reference TRBV5-1 and TRBJ2-7, is KAGVTQTPRYLIKTRGQQVTLSCSPISGHRSVSWYQQTPGQGLQFLFEYFSETQRNKGNFPGRFSGRQFSNSRSEMNVSTLELGDSALYLCASSFSGGYEQYFGPGTRLTVT.

A single count supports this clone. The chain couples TRBV5-3 to TRBJ1-5; D not certain. TRBV5-3 is an ORF, and what it does is uncertain. V was shortened by 1 base and J by 0 bases, with 11 bases between the two germline ends. The CDR3 runs to 16 residues. CDR3: CARSLSYPRSNQPQHF. The CDR3 nucleotides read TGTGCCAGAAGCTTGTCCTACCCCCGTAGCAATCAGCCCCAGCATTTT.

This clone was picked up one time. The chain recombines TRBV2 with TRBJ2-5, with a possible D match to TRBD1 (5 bases). The J call could be wrong; TRBJ2-7 is a better fit for the DNA end. The CDR3 sequence is 12 residues long. The germline CDR1 and CDR2 sequences are SNHLY and FYNNEI. The CDR3 loop is CASFQGGYEQYF. The CDR3 nucleotides are TGTGCCAGCTTTCAGGGCGGCTACGAGCAGTACTTC.

This clone has more than one count but fewer than ten. V is TRBV7-9 and J is TRBJ1-1; 7 bases are a match to TRBD1. J lost 2 bases, V lost 5 bases, and 14 bases had no gene match. The CDR3 length is 17 residues. In germline, CDR1 is SEHNR, CDR2 FQNEAQ (reference sequence). The CDR3 bases are TGTGCCAGCAGCCATACCCGAACAGGGGTCATAAACACTGAAGCTTTCTTT. Translated: CASSHTRTGVINTEAFF.

Of note for this clone: One end of the junction does not line up with germline, which may come from a read error. The chain has TRBV5-1 and TRBJ2-1, with 8 bases identical to TRBD2. CDR1 and CDR2 from the germline V gene are SGHRS and YFSETQ. This CDR3 comprises 14 residues. The CDR3 DNA sequence: TGCGCCAGCAGCTTGGTGATGGGAGCGGGAGCCGAGATCTTC. This sequence encodes CASSLVMGAGAEIF. The complete variable domain, with remaining parts taken from reference TRBV5-1 and TRBJ2-1, reads KAGVTQTPRYLIKTRGQQVTLSCSPISGHRSVSWYQQTPGQGLQFLFEYFSETQRNKGNFPGRFSGRQFSNSRSEMNVSTLELGDSALYLCASSLVMGAGAEIFGPGTRLTVL.

V gene TRBV7-2 combines with J gene TRBJ2-7; 11 nucleotides match TRBD1. The CDR3 has 15 residues. Germline V CDR1 and CDR2: SGHTA, FQGNSA. The V gene end was trimmed by 2 bases and the J gene end by 3 bases; junction bases not matched to a gene: 3. In nucleotides, the CDR3 is TGTGCCAGCAGCTTATGGGACAGGGGGGGCTACGAGCAGTACTTC. Its translation: CASSLWDRGGYEQYF.

The V call is TRBV7-9, the J call TRBJ1-4, with D possibly matching TRBD1 (5 bases). The CDR3 covers 12 residues. The germline gives CDR1 SEHNR, CDR2 FQNEAQ (reference sequence). The V end was cut by 5 bases, the J end by 5 bases, with 6 bases between. CDR3 in DNA: TGTGCCAGCAGCCCAGGGAATGAAAAACTGTTTTTT. Its translation: CASSPGNEKLFF. Based on the CDR3 plus reference TRBV7-9 and TRBJ1-4, the full variable domain is DTGVSQNPRHKITKRGQNVTFRCDPISEHNRLYWYRQTLGQGPEFLTYFQNEAQLEKSRLLSDRFSAERPKGSFSTLEIQRTEQGDSAMYLCASSPGNEKLFFGSGTQLSVL.

The genes are TRBV19 and TRBJ1-1, with TRBD1 matching 7 bases. Germline lookup yields CDR1 LNHDA and CDR2 SQIVND (reference sequence). Unmatched junction bases numbered 6, after V lost 5 bases and J lost 0 bases. This CDR3 contains 15 residues. The CDR3 nucleotides are TGTGCCAGTAGTCGGGGACAGTCCTTGAACACTGAAGCTTTCTTT. Translated: CASSRGQSLNTEAFF.

V gene TRBV4-1 combines with J gene TRBJ2-7, with TRBD2 matching over 7 bases. J gave up 5 bases and V 5 bases, and 6 bases lay outside the gene matches. In germline, CDR1 is MGHRA, CDR2 YSYEKL. The length of the CDR3 is 13 residues. The DNA of the CDR3 is TGCGCCAGCAGCTTCTGGGAGGGCCACGAGCAGTACTTC. Encoded protein: CASSFWEGHEQYF.

This rearrangement joins TRBV7-6 to TRBJ2-4; 15 bases agree with TRBD2. After removal of 5 bases from V and 1 base from J, the junction contained 6 bases not matched to a gene. The CDR3 contains 18 residues. Germline V gene data show CDR1 as SGHVS and CDR2 as FNYEAQ. The chain's CDR3 is CASSDGLAGGQAKNIQYF. The CDR3 nucleotides read TGTGCCAGCAGCGACGGACTAGCGGGAGGGCAGGCCAAAAACATTCAGTACTTC.

The rearrangement joins TRBV28 to TRBJ1-5, with a weak D call TRBD1 (5 bases). Trimming left V 5 bases short and J 2 bases short, with 13 bases between. The CDR3 contains 15 residues. In germline, CDR1 is MDHEN, CDR2 SYDVKM. The CDR3 nucleotides are TGTGCCAGCAGTCCTAGGGGAACCGGCAATCAGCCCCAGCATTTT. It yields the protein CASSPRGTGNQPQHF.

CDR3 in DNA: TGTGCCAGCAGCTGGAGTGGCGTGGACACTGAAGCTTTCTTT. Its translation is CASSWSGVDTEAFF. The V call is TRBV14, the J call TRBJ1-1; no firm D call. The germline gives CDR1 SGHDN, CDR2 FVKESK. V lost 5 bases, J lost 3 bases, and 13 bases lay in between. This CDR3 comprises 14 residues.

V and J are TRBV30 and TRBJ2-3; TRBD1 matches 9 bases. The germline V gene has CDR1 GTSNPN and CDR2 SVGIG (reference sequence). The J segment lost 5 bases and the V segment lost 3 bases, leaving 12 bases of the junction unmatched. The CDR3 contains 16 residues. CDR3 nucleotides: TGTGCCTGGAGGCCTCGGGACAGGGTCTTAGTAGATACGCAGTATTTT. Its translation: CAWRPRDRVLVDTQYF.

V is TRBV5-1 and J is TRBJ2-2; weak D call: TRBD1 (6 bases). The V and J ends lost 4 bases and 3 bases respectively, with 10 bases between them. The germline V gene encodes CDR1 SGHRS and CDR2 YFSETQ. This CDR3 has 14 residues. The CDR3 sequence: CASSRGTDTGELFF. The CDR3 region has the DNA TGCGCCAGCAGCAGGGGGACGGACACCGGGGAGCTGTTTTTT.

The V and J genes are TRBV16 and TRBJ2-1; 7 bases agree with TRBD1. The CDR3 covers 16 residues. V shed 4 bases and J 10 bases; nucleotides not matched to a gene: 16. Germline V lookup: CDR1 KGHSY, CDR2 FQNENV. As DNA, the CDR3 is TGTGCCAGCAGCCCCTGGACAGGTCCCTTACTAGGAGAGCAGTTCTTC. The encoded protein is CASSPWTGPLLGEQFF.

This sequence joins TRBV28 and TRBJ1-1; a weak D match, TRBD1 (5 bases). The CDR3 spans 13 residues. Trimming shortened V by 3 bases and J by 4 bases, and 9 bases separated the two germline ends. CDR1 and CDR2 from the germline V gene are MDHEN and SYDVKM. CDR3 DNA: TGTGCCAGCAGTTTGGGGCAGGGCACTGAAGCTTTCTTT. Amino acid sequence: CASSLGQGTEAFF. The full variable domain, in which reference TRBV28 and TRBJ1-1 provide the parts outside the CDR3, is DVKVTQSSRYLVKRTGEKVFLECVQDMDHENMFWYRQDPGLGLRLIYFSYDVKMKEKGDIPEGYSVSREKKERFSLILESASTNQTSMYLCASSLGQGTEAFFGQGTRLTVV.

The gene calls are TRBV28 and TRBJ1-3; possible D gene TRBD1, 6 bases. Trimming cost V 5 bases and J 4 bases, with 18 bases left between them. This CDR3 is 16 amino acids long. The germline CDR1 and CDR2 sequences are MDHEN and SYDVKM. The CDR3 sequence is CASSVTDGGLGNTIYF. In DNA, the CDR3 is TGTGCCAGCAGTGTGACAGATGGGGGCTTGGGAAACACCATATATTTT.

The V and J genes are TRBV19 and TRBJ2-5; D is possibly TRBD2 (6 bases). The germline V gene encodes CDR1 LNHDA and CDR2 SQIVND (reference sequence). There are 13 residues in the CDR3. Trimming removed 4 bases from V and 4 bases from J, with 10 bases in between. The CDR3 sequence: CASSNRAGETQYF. CDR3 sequence (DNA): TGTGCCAGTAGTAATCGAGCGGGAGAGACCCAGTACTTC. Full variable domain (outside the CDR3, taken from reference TRBV19 and TRBJ2-5): DGGITQSPKYLFRKEGQNVTLSCEQNLNHDAMYWYRQDPGQGLRLIYYSQIVNDFQKGDIAEGYSVSREKKESFPLTVTSAQKNPTAFYLCASSNRAGETQYFGPGTRLLVL.

This clone was picked up one time. The chain has TRBV4-1 and TRBJ2-7, with a weak D call TRBD1 (6 bases). CDR1 MGHRA and CDR2 YSYEKL come from the germline V gene. V gave up 4 bases and J gave up 3 bases, with 19 bases separating them. This CDR3 is 16 amino acids long. The CDR3: CASSLLTGQGGYEQYF. The CDR3 DNA follows: TGCGCCAGCAGCCTTTTGACAGGCCAAGGGGGCTACGAGCAGTACTTC.

The chain recombines TRBV4-2 with TRBJ1-1; a weak D match, TRBD1 (5 bases). The V and J ends lost 4 bases and 9 bases respectively, with 12 bases between them. Germline CDR1 and CDR2: LGHNA and YNFKEQ. This CDR3 region has 12 residues. This CDR3 reads CASSPGGAQAFF. CDR3 DNA sequence: TGTGCCAGCAGCCCTGGAGGGGCGCAAGCTTTCTTT.

This clone was recorded a few times. This chain uses TRBV5-6 with TRBJ2-7, with 10 bases matching TRBD2. Unmatched junction bases numbered 3, after V lost 0 bases and J lost 3 bases. This CDR3 is built from 15 residues. Germline-derived CDR1 and CDR2 are SGHDT and YYEEEE. This CDR3 reads CASSLGGTSVYEQYF. In DNA, the CDR3 is TGTGCCAGCAGCTTGGGTGGGACTAGCGTCTACGAGCAGTACTTC.

The V gene is TRBV5-4, the J gene TRBJ2-3; a possible D gene is TRBD2 (5 bases). The CDR3 is made up of 16 amino acids. CDR1 is SGHNT and CDR2 is YYREEE in the germline V gene (reference sequence). The ends were cut back, 2 bases at V and 0 bases at J, with 13 bases in the middle. The CDR3 region has the DNA TGTGCCAGCAGCTTAAATTCCGGGATGAGCACAGATACGCAGTATTTT. Its translation is CASSLNSGMSTDTQYF.